This TCR beta chain was found in a study of T cell responses to AZD1222 COVID-19 vaccine. Findings of the study overall: Two doses of AZD1222 preceded a rise in Spike-specific TCR breadth and depth. Just five or six AZD1222 recipients were seropositive at baseline. Clonal diversity may have been underestimated, and the donors were mostly white British, with more females than males. Nearly half of spike-specific TCRs reportedly go after variant regions that carry no mutations.

V was trimmed by 2 bases and J by 6 bases, leaving 11 bases between them. The CDR3 has 13 residues. Germline V lookup: CDR1 KGHSH, CDR2 LQKENI. This clone has more than one count but fewer than ten. The antigen remains unidentified. The repertoire was sequenced with immunoSEQ multiplex PCR; TCRdb's copy has only in-frame clones and lacks some. The repertoire includes approximately 84,000 clones, approximately 83% of them detected once, and less than 11% sits in the top ten. This sequence was found in an adult who received the AZD1222 COVID-19 vaccine. This specimen was peripheral blood, taken 28 days after the second AZD1222 dose. The V call is TRBV18, the J call TRBJ2-7; D is ambiguous. The CDR3 region has the DNA TGTGCCAGCTCACCAAGTACGGGTGTCGAGCAGTACTTC. Its translation is CASSPSTGVEQYF.